The T cell receptor (beta chain) under discussion was sequenced for a study of T cells expressing NK-cell markers. Study information: Source material for TCR beta repertoires consisted of sorted CD3+CD56+NKG2C+, CD3+CD56+NKG2C- and CD3+CD56-NKG2C+ T cells. Seropositivity for HCMV was found in most of the eight sequenced donors, with one seronegative.

TCRdb reprocessed the 5' RACE reads, with one entry per CDR3 protein and no DNA. Here the sample table reports some 340,000 distinct CDR3 sequences. This CDR3 comprises 12 residues. CDR1 is SGDLS, CDR2 YYNGEE, per germline. This sequence was found in a man aged 18-70 years in good health. The chain uses TRBV9 and TRBJ2-1; TCRdb's D gene call, TRBD1, goes unchecked for lack of DNA. What was sequenced was blood T cells: a sorted CD56 or NKG2C T cell subset, CD4+ or CD8+ T cells, or bulk PBMC T cells (not recorded which). CDR3 in amino acids: CASGGYYYEQFF.